Below are 17 T cell receptor beta chains sequenced from a single sample in a study of T cells after yellow fever vaccination. TCRdb reanalysed the 5' RACE reads using MiXCR and keeps one entry per CDR3 protein. The sample records 360,000 or so distinct CDR3 sequences, more than 9% being singletons. The sample in question was PBMCs, obtained on the day of the first yellow fever vaccination. All receptors derive from a man between 18 and 29 years old who received the YFV17D yellow fever vaccine.

The table lists this clonotype with a few counts. The chain has TRBV5-1 and TRBJ2-5, with 7 bases that match TRBD1. With 3 bases clipped from V and 1 base from J, the junction kept 9 bases outside the gene matches. The germline CDR1 and CDR2 sequences are SGHRS and YFSETQ. The CDR3 is 16 residues long. The DNA of the CDR3 is TGCGCCAGCAGCTCCCACCCGACAGGGACCCAAGAGACCCAGTACTTC. Translation gives CASSSHPTGTQETQYF.

At least ten counts were recorded for this clonotype. This chain uses TRBV18 with TRBJ2-1, with 8 bases fitting TRBD1. The trim removed 3 bases at V and 4 bases at J, leaving 2 bases unmatched. The germline gives CDR1 KGHSH, CDR2 LQKENI. This CDR3 contains 14 residues. The DNA of the CDR3 is TGTGCCAGCTCACCCGGGACAGGATACAATGAGCAGTTCTTC. It is translated as CASSPGTGYNEQFF.

The rearrangement links TRBV3-1 to TRBJ2-3; D remains ambiguous. Germline CDR1 LGHDT, CDR2 YNNKEL (reference sequence). V lost 1 base, J lost 8 bases, and 13 bases lay in between. The CDR3 is 14 residues long. CDR3: CASSQATLSGTQYF. In DNA, the CDR3 is TGTGCCAGCAGCCAAGCGACTCTCTCCGGTACGCAGTATTTT.

This chain uses TRBV11-2 with TRBJ2-3; weak D call: TRBD2 (5 bases). The germline V gene has CDR1 SGHAT and CDR2 FQNNGV. Trimming removed 5 bases at V and 5 bases at J, with 17 bases between. The length of the CDR3 is 15 residues. In nucleotides, the CDR3 is TGTGCCAGCAGCCCGATTCGGGGTGGTGGAGATACGCAGTATTTT. Amino acids: CASSPIRGGGDTQYF.

This clonotype came up many times. The chain uses TRBV20-1 and TRBJ1-1; maybe TRBD1 (5 bases). There are 14 residues in the CDR3. CDR1 is DFQATT and CDR2 is SNEGSKA in the germline V gene (reference sequence). V lost 3 bases and J lost 10, with 21 bases in between. The CDR3 DNA is TGCAGTGCTAGGGGGGGTGAGGGCTCCCTAGTAGCTTTCTTT. Its protein is CSARGGEGSLVAFF.

CDR3 region: CASSGQTGTTQTQYF. CDR3 DNA: TGTGCCAGCAGCGGCCAGACCGGGACTACACAGACCCAGTACTTC. This chain uses TRBV9 with TRBJ2-5; 7 nucleotides match TRBD2. With 3 bases clipped from V and 6 bases from J, the junction kept 11 bases outside the gene matches. Germline V gives CDR1 SGDLS, CDR2 YYNGEE. The CDR3 sequence is 15 residues long.

The chain joins TRBV28 to TRBJ2-1; D is perhaps TRBD2 (6 bases). Per the germline V gene, CDR1 is MDHEN and CDR2 is SYDVKM. V was pared by 6 bases and J by 5 bases, with 8 bases between. This CDR3 is built from 12 residues. The chain's CDR3 is CASRDYNNEQFF. The CDR3 coding sequence is TGTGCCAGCAGGGACTACAACAATGAGCAGTTCTTC. The full variable domain, in which reference TRBV28 and TRBJ2-1 provide the parts outside the CDR3, is DVKVTQSSRYLVKRTGEKVFLECVQDMDHENMFWYRQDPGLGLRLIYFSYDVKMKEKGDIPEGYSVSREKKERFSLILESASTNQTSMYLCASRDYNNEQFFGPGTRLTVL.

This chain links TRBV6-2 or TRBV6-3 with TRBJ2-1; no firm D call. The CDR3 is 15 residues long. Germline CDR1 reads MNHEY; CDR2 reads SVGEGT. Between the trimmed V and J ends, which lost 1 base and 1 base, there was a span of 8 bases. CDR3 in amino acids: CASSYWGGSYNEQFF. The CDR3 bases are TGTGCCAGCAGTTACTGGGGTGGTTCCTACAATGAGCAGTTCTTC.

This clonotype was detected a few times. This chain uses TRBV11-3 with TRBJ2-3; D not resolved. CDR1 is SGHNT and CDR2 is YENEEA in the germline V gene. The ends were cut back, 5 bases at V and 1 base at J, with 10 bases in the middle. This CDR3 contains 14 residues. CDR3 protein: CASSPHRGTDTQYF. The CDR3 region has the DNA TGTGCCAGCAGCCCCCACCGGGGCACAGATACGCAGTATTTT.

The rearrangement uses TRBV4-3 and TRBJ2-7; a weak D match, TRBD1 (6 bases). This CDR3 is built from 13 residues. The germline CDR1 and CDR2 sequences are LGHNA and YSLEER. The V end lost 5 bases, the J end lost 6 bases, and 14 bases lay between the germline ends. CDR3 amino acids: CASSTRDTGEQYF. The CDR3 nucleotides are TGCGCCAGCAGCACCAGGGACACGGGCGAGCAGTACTTC.

The J gene is TRBJ2-1, the V gene TRBV5-1; D not resolved. Germline assignment: CDR1 SGHRS and CDR2 YFSETQ. The CDR3 is 16 residues long. Trimming shortened V by 2 bases and J by 0 bases, and 12 bases separated the two germline ends. The CDR3 region has the DNA TGCGCCAGCAGCTTAACTTTCTCTAGCTCCTACAATGAGCAGTTCTTC. Encoded protein: CASSLTFSSSYNEQFF. Using reference TRBV5-1 and TRBJ2-1 for the parts outside the CDR3, the full variable domain is KAGVTQTPRYLIKTRGQQVTLSCSPISGHRSVSWYQQTPGQGLQFLFEYFSETQRNKGNFPGRFSGRQFSNSRSEMNVSTLELGDSALYLCASSLTFSSSYNEQFFGPGTRLTVL.

This clonotype was counted only a few times. V usage is TRBV24-1 and J usage is TRBJ2-1, with unresolved D. The CDR3 spans 14 residues. Germline-derived CDR1 and CDR2 are KGHDR and SFDVKD. V was trimmed by 0 bases and J by 4 bases, leaving 6 bases between them. The CDR3 coding sequence is TGTGCCACCAGTGATTTGGGGTCATACAATGAGCAGTTCTTC. Its translation: CATSDLGSYNEQFF.

This clonotype was counted a few times. The rearrangement uses TRBV6-1 and TRBJ2-5; TRBD1 matches at 7 bases. The V segment lost 6 bases and the J segment 4 bases; nucleotides outside the gene matches: 8. CDR3 size: 14 residues. CDR1 is MNHNS, CDR2 SASEGT, per germline. The CDR3 is CASSPWTGTETQYF. CDR3 coding DNA: TGTGCCAGCAGCCCCTGGACAGGCACAGAGACCCAGTACTTC.

The gene calls are TRBV5-4 and TRBJ1-1; 7 nucleotides match TRBD1. J lost 3 bases, V lost 5 bases, and 7 bases had no gene match. Germline V CDR1 and CDR2: SGHNT, YYREEE (reference sequence). The CDR3 is 14 residues long. CDR3 region: CASSGTEEHTEAFF. CDR3 nucleotides: TGTGCCAGCAGTGGGACAGAGGAGCACACTGAAGCTTTCTTT.

This clonotype was detected only a few times. The V call is TRBV5-1, the J call TRBJ1-1, with D tentatively TRBD1 (6 bases). The CDR3 loop spans 13 amino acids. The germline V and J ends were trimmed by 3 bases and 3 bases, with 9 bases remaining between them. CDR1 is SGHRS, CDR2 YFSETQ, per germline. CDR3: CASSSQGHTEAFF. CDR3 bases: TGCGCCAGCAGCTCCCAGGGGCACACTGAAGCTTTCTTT.

This clonotype occurred a few times. The chain employs TRBV14 and TRBJ2-7, with no clear D. V was trimmed by 0 bases and J by 3 bases, leaving 15 bases between them. The CDR3 covers 16 residues. Germline CDR1 and CDR2: SGHDN and FVKESK. The CDR3 loop is CASSQDIGRFYYEQYF. The CDR3 region has the DNA TGTGCCAGCAGCCAAGATATCGGCCGATTCTACTACGAGCAGTACTTC.

In its sample, this clonotype was seen a few times. The chain recombines TRBV7-8 with TRBJ2-1, with D perhaps matching TRBD2 (5 bases). The CDR3 has 14 residues. Trimming removed 2 bases at V and 3 bases at J, with 8 bases between. Germline loops: CDR1 SGHVS, CDR2 FQNEAQ. The chain's CDR3 is CASSLSGNYNEQFF. The CDR3 DNA sequence: TGTGCCAGCAGCTTATCGGGGAACTACAATGAGCAGTTCTTC.